Listed here are 9 T cell receptor beta chains from one sample, sequenced in a study of siplizumab effects on memory and regulatory T cells. Here immunoSEQ multiplex PCR was the method, and the copy in TCRdb shows in-frame clones only, minus some. The sample records some 96,000 clones, 80% to 95% being singletons. The source material was CD4+ T cells sorted from blood. The source of these receptors is a human donor in good health.

The V call is TRBV18, the J call TRBJ2-4; no clear D. The CDR3 consists of 14 residues. Trimming removed 0 bases at V and 8 bases at J, with 11 bases between. In germline, CDR1 is KGHSH, CDR2 LQKENI. The CDR3 spells CASSPPGGLDIQYF. CDR3 in DNA: TGTGCCAGCTCACCACCGGGTGGCTTAGACATTCAGTACTTC.

The chain joins TRBV6-5 to TRBJ2-3; D may be TRBD2 (5 bases). This CDR3 has 14 residues. The germline CDR1 and CDR2 sequences are MNHEY and SVGAGI. The V end was cut by 2 bases, the J end by 6 bases, with 12 bases between. The CDR3 region is CASSYRGRGDTQYF. The CDR3 bases are TGTGCCAGCAGTTACCGGGGAAGAGGGGATACGCAGTATTTT.

The rearrangement uses TRBV18 and TRBJ2-3, with D possibly being TRBD1 or TRBD2 (6 bases each). Trimming stripped 0 bases from V and 5 bases from J, with 15 bases between. The germline CDR1 and CDR2 sequences are KGHSH and LQKENI. The CDR3 extends over 16 amino acids. CDR3: CASSPPGRGAGDTQYF. The CDR3 region has the DNA TGTGCCAGCTCACCACCTGGAAGGGGGGCAGGAGATACGCAGTATTTT. The whole variable domain, filled in from reference TRBV18 and TRBJ2-3, reads NAGVMQNPRHLVRRRGQEARLRCSPMKGHSHVYWYRQLPEEGLKFMVYLQKENIIDESGMPKERFSAEFPKEGPSILRIQQVVRGDSAAYFCASSPPGRGAGDTQYFGPGTRLTVL.

The count of this clone is one. The rearrangement uses TRBV5-4 and TRBJ2-7; 10 bases are shared with TRBD1. The CDR3 extends over 15 amino acids. After removal of 4 bases from V and 3 bases from J, the junction contained 7 bases not matched to a gene. CDR1 and CDR2 from the germline V gene are SGHNT and YYREEE (reference sequence). Here the CDR3 reads CASSIPGQGNYEQYF. The CDR3 DNA is TGTGCCAGCAGCATTCCGGGACAGGGGAACTACGAGCAGTACTTC.

This chain connects TRBV18 to TRBJ2-1; D may be TRBD1 (6 bases). CDR3 size: 15 residues. From germline, CDR1 is KGHSH and CDR2 LQKENI. V lost 2 bases and J 0 bases, leaving 8 bases between the germline ends. The CDR3 bases are TGTGCCAGCTCACCAAACAGGGACTCCTACAATGAGCAGTTCTTC. This codes for CASSPNRDSYNEQFF.

The genes are TRBV6-5 and TRBJ2-2; TRBD2 matches at 10 bases. The CDR3 spans 14 residues. With 6 bases clipped from V and 10 bases from J, the junction kept 8 bases outside the gene matches. Germline assignment: CDR1 MNHEY and CDR2 SVGAGI. CDR3 coding DNA: TGTGCCAGCAGACGGACTAGCGGTGCGTCGGAGCTGTTTTTT. Amino acid sequence: CASRRTSGASELFF.

This chain connects TRBV18 to TRBJ1-2, with 7 positions matching TRBD1. CDR1 and CDR2 (germline): KGHSH, LQKENI. This CDR3 has 15 residues. V shed 3 bases, J shed 10 bases, and the junction held 14 bases outside the gene matches. CDR3 coding DNA: TGTGCCAGCTCACCGGTGAGCGGGACAGATATCGACTACACCTTC. It is translated as CASSPVSGTDIDYTF.

Concerning this clone: Other DNA sequences in this specimen translate into the identical CDR3. The chain is built from TRBV9 and TRBJ1-2; D is possibly TRBD1 (5 bases). CDR3 length: 14 amino acids. The V gene's germline CDR1 is SGDLS and CDR2 YYNGEE. Trimming removed 2 bases from V and 1 base from J, with 9 bases in between. CDR3 region: CASSVGTGNYGYTF. The CDR3 nucleotides read TGTGCCAGCAGCGTGGGGACGGGTAACTATGGCTACACCTTC.

The CDR3, as DNA: TGTGCCAGCAGTGGACAGGGCAATCAGCCCCAGCATTTT. Protein sequence: CASSGQGNQPQHF. The chain employs TRBV25-1 and TRBJ1-5, with a tentative D call TRBD1 (6 bases). Trimming pared 4 bases from V and 2 bases from J, leaving 6 bases between. This CDR3 is built from 13 residues. CDR1 is MGHDK, CDR2 SYGVNS, per germline.